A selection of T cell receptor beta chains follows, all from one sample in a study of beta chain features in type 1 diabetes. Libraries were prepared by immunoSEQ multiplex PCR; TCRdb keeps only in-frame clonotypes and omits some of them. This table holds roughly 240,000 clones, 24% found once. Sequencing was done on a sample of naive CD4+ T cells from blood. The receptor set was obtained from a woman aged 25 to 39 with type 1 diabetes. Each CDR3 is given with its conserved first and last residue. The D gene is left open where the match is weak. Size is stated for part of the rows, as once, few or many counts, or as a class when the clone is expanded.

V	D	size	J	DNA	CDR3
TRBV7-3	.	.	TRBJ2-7	TGTGCCAGTGCTCCGGGGGCAGGGGGTAGCGAGCAGTACTTC	CASAPGAGGSEQYF
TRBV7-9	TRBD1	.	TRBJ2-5	TGTGCCAGCAGTTCAGACAGGGGGCCGGGGGAGACCCAGTACTTC	CASSSDRGPGETQYF
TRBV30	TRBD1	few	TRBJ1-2	TGTGCCTGGGGGACAGGGCTTTTACGTGGCTACACCTTC	CAWGTGLLRGYTF
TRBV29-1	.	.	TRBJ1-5	TGCAGCGTTGCCACAGAGAGCAATCAGCCCCAGCATTTT	CSVATESNQPQHF
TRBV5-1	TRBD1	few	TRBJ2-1	TGCGCCAGCAGCTCGTTTTGGGACAGGGACAATGAGCAGTTCTTC	CASSSFWDRDNEQFF
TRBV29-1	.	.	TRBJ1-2	TGCAGCGTTGTGGCTGGCAGGTTTAACTATGGCTACACCTTC	CSVVAGRFNYGYTF
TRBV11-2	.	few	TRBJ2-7	TGTGCCAGCAGCCCTGACTCATATGAGCAGTACTTC	CASSPDSYEQYF
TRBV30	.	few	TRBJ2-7	TGTGCCTGGAGTGTCGGAGCGGTGCGGCAGTACTTC	CAWSVGAVRQYF
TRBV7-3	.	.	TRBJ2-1	TGTGCCAGCAGCTTTAACGGGGAGCAGTTCTTC	CASSFNGEQFF
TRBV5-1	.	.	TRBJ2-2	TGCGCCAGCAGCCTACGAGACACCGGGGAGCTGTTTTTT	CASSLRDTGELFF
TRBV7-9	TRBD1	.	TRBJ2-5	TGTGCCAGCAGCTCGGGACAGACCTCCCAAGAGACCCAGTACTTC	CASSSGQTSQETQYF
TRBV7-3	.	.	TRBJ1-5	TGTGCCAGCAGCCAGGACGGGGGAAATCAGCCCCAGCATTTT	CASSQDGGNQPQHF
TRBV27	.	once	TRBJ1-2	TGTGCCAGCAGTTTCAGGGCTAACTATGGCTACACCTTC	CASSFRANYGYTF
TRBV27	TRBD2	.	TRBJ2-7	TGTGCCAGCAAAATAGCGGGAGGCCCCTCCTACGAGCAGTACTTC	CASKIAGGPSYEQYF
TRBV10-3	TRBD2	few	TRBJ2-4	TGTGCCATCAGTGAGAAACTAGCGGGTAACATTCAGTACTTC	CAISEKLAGNIQYF
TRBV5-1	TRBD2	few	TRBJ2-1	TGCGCCAGCACCCTGCCGGGAGGGCCCGTCCGTGAGCAGTTCTTC	CASTLPGGPVREQFF
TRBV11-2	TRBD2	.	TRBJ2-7	TGTGCCAGCTACATTAATAATCGGACTAGCTCCTACGAGCAGTACTTC	CASYINNRTSSYEQYF
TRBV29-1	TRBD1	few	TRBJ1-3	TGCAGCGGGACAGGGTCTGGAAACACCATATATTTT	CSGTGSGNTIYF
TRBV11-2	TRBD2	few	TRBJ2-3	TGTGCCAGCAGCGTCTCTAGCGGGAGTATTCCAGATACGCAGTATTTT	CASSVSSGSIPDTQYF
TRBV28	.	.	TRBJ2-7	TGTGCCAGCAGTACTTCAGGATCCTCCTACGAGCAGTACTTC	CASSTSGSSYEQYF
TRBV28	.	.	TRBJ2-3	TGTGCCAGCAGGAACCGGGACTTAGGGGGCACAGATACGCAGTATTTT	CASRNRDLGGTDTQYF
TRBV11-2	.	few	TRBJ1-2	TGTGCCAGCGGGGGGAACTATGGCTACACCTTC	CASGGNYGYTF
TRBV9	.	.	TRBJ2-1	TGTGCCAGCAGCGTAGCGGGGTCCCATGAGCAGTTCTTC	CASSVAGSHEQFF
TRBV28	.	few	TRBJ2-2	TGTGCCAGCAGTTTAACAGGGTACGCCGGGGAGCTGTTTTTT	CASSLTGYAGELFF
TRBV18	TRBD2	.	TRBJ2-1	TGTGCCAGCTCACCCGCACTAGCGGACCCCTACAATGAGCAGTTCTTC	CASSPALADPYNEQFF
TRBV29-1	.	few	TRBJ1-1	TGCAGCGTGAGGGACTTAAGGAACACTGAAGCTTTCTTT	CSVRDLRNTEAFF
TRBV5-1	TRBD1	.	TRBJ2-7	TGCGCCAGCAGCGTCTCCGGGACAGGGGTACGGGAGCAGTACTTC	CASSVSGTGVREQYF
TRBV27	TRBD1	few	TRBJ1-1	TGTGCCAGCAATCAAGGGACAGGAAACACTGAAGCTTTCTTT	CASNQGTGNTEAFF
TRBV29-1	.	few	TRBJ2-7	TGCAGCGTTGTTCGGCAGGGGGGATACGAGCAGTACTTC	CSVVRQGGYEQYF
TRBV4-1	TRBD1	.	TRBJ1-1	TGCGCCAGCAGCCAAGCAGGACCAGGGGGAGCTTTCTTT	CASSQAGPGGAFF
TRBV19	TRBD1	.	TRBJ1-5	TGTGCCAGTAGCTCTGGACAGGGCAATCAGCCCCAGCATTTT	CASSSGQGNQPQHF
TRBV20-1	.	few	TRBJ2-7	TGCAGTGCCGCTACGTCCTACGAGCAGTACTTC	CSAATSYEQYF
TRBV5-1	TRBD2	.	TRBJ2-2	TGCGCCAGCAGCTTGGGGACTAGCGGGAACACCGGGGAGCTGTTTTTT	CASSLGTSGNTGELFF
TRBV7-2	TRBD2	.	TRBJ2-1	TGTGCCAGCAGCTGGACTAGCGGGAGTAACAATGAGCAGTTCTTC	CASSWTSGSNNEQFF
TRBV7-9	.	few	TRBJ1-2	TGTGCCAGCAGCTTAGCCACAGGCTCTGGCTACACCTTC	CASSLATGSGYTF
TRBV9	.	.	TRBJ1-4	TGTGCCAGCAGCACAGAGACAGGACTCTCAGAAAAACTGTTTTTT	CASSTETGLSEKLFF
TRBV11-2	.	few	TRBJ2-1	TGTGCCAGCAGCTTAGCATTCTCCTACAATGAGCAGTTCTTC	CASSLAFSYNEQFF
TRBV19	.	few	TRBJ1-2	TGTGCCAGTAGTATCGTAGAGTGGGGCTACACCTTC	CASSIVEWGYTF
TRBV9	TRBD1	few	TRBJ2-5	TGTGCCAGCAGCGTAGCGGCAGGGGGCGAGACCCAGTACTTC	CASSVAAGGETQYF
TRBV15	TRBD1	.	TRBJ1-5	TGTGCCACCAGCGGCACATATAGACAGGGATACTCCTATAGCAATCAGCCCCAGCATTTT	CATSGTYRQGYSYSNQPQHF
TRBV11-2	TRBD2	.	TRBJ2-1	TGTGCCAGCAGCTTAATGTCTGCGGGAGGCGGGCACAATGAGCAGTTCTTC	CASSLMSAGGGHNEQFF
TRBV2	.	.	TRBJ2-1	TGTGCCAGCAGTAGAGCCGGACTCGAGGTCGGCTATGAGCAGTTCTTC	CASSRAGLEVGYEQFF
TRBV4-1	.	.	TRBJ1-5	TGCGCCAGCAGCCAAGTGTTTCAAGGGAGGGGCCGCGGCGGCCATCAGCCCCAGCATTTT	CASSQVFQGRGRGGHQPQHF
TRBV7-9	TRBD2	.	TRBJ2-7	TGTGCCAGCAGCTCCCACTTGGGACTAGGAGTCCACGAGCAGTACTTC	CASSSHLGLGVHEQYF
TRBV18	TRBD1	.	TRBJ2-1	TGTGCCAGCTCACGGGACAGGCCCTTAGATGAGCAGTTCTTC	CASSRDRPLDEQFF
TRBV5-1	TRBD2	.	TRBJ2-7	TGCGCCAGCACCCAACTAGCGGGGGGATCCTACGAGCAGTACTTC	CASTQLAGGSYEQYF
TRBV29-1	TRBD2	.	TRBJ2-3	TGCAGCGTTGAAAGGGTAGCGGGCGGCACAGATACGCAGTATTTT	CSVERVAGGTDTQYF
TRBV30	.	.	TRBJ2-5	TGTGCCTGGAGTGGGGGAGAGACCCAGTACTTC	CAWSGGETQYF
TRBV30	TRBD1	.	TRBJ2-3	TGTGCCTGGACCGTGAGGACAGGGGGTGCAGATACGCAGTATTTT	CAWTVRTGGADTQYF
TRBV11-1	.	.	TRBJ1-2	TGTGCCAGCAGTTCGGAAGGGAGGGGAGGTGGCTACACCTTC	CASSSEGRGGGYTF
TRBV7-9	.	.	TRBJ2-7	TGTGCCAGCAGCTTAACAGCCGCCTACGAGCAGTACTTC	CASSLTAAYEQYF
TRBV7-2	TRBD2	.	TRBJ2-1	TGTGCCAGCAGGTATACTAGCGTTGTTGGCAATGAGCAGTTCTTC	CASRYTSVVGNEQFF
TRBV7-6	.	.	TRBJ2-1	TGTGCCAGCAGCTTAGTCAGGGGATTTAACTACAATGAGCAGTTCTTC	CASSLVRGFNYNEQFF
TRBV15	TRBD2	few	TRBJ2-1	TGTGCCACCAGCAGGCTAGCGGGAGATCACAATGAGCAGTTCTTC	CATSRLAGDHNEQFF
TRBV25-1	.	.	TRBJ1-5	TGTGCCAGCAGTTACGGAGGACAGCCCCAGCATTTT	CASSYGGQPQHF